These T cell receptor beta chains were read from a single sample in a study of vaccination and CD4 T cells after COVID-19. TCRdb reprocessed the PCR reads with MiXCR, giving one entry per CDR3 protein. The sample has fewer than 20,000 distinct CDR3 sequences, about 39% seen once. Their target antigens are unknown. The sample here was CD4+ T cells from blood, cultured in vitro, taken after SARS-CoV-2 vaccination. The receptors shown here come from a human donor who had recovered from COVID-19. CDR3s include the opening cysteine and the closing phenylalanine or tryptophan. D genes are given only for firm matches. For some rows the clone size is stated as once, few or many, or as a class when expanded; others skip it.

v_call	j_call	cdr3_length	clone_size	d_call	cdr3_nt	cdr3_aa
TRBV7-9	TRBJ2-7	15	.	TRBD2	TGTGCCAGCAGCCCAGGACTAGGACCTACCTACGAGCAGTACTTC	CASSPGLGPTYEQYF
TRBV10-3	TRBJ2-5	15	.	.	TGTGCCATCAGTTCTCCCGACTTCGGCACGGAGACCCAGTACTTC	CAISSPDFGTETQYF
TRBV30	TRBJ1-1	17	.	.	TGTGCCTGGAGTGTACCTTACTTCGGCAGGATGAACACTGAAGCTTTCTTT	CAWSVPYFGRMNTEAFF
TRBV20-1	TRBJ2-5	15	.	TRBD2	TGCAGTGCTATTCTCGCAGATAGCGGGGGAGGGACCCAGTACTTC	CSAILADSGGGTQYF
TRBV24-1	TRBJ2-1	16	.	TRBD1	TGTGCCACCAGTGACCGGGACAGGGGAACCTACAATGAGCAGTTCTTC	CATSDRDRGTYNEQFF
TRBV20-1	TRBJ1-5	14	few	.	TGCAGTGCCACTAGGTTAGGGGTCAATCAGCCCCAGCATTTT	CSATRLGVNQPQHF
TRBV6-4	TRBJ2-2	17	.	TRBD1	TGTGCCAGCAGTGACTCGGGGACAGGGGTAGCCACCGGGGAGCTGTTTTTT	CASSDSGTGVATGELFF
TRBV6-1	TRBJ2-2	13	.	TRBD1	TGTGCCAGCAGCCGACAGGGAACCGGGGAGCTGTTTTTT	CASSRQGTGELFF
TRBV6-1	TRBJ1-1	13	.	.	TGTGCCAGCAGTGAGAGGGTGGGGGCTGAAGCTTTCTTT	CASSERVGAEAFF
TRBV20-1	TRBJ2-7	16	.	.	TGCAGTGCTAGAAAAAAAGGGACATCGAGCTCCTACGAGCAGTACTTC	CSARKKGTSSSYEQYF
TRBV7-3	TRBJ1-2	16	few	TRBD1	TGTGCCAGCAGCTTAGACGGGACAGGGAGTAACTATGGCTACACCTTC	CASSLDGTGSNYGYTF
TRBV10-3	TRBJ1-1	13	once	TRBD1	TGTGCCATCAGTGAGTCGTATTCGGACAGGGCTTTCTTT	CAISESYSDRAFF
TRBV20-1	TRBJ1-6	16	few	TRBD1	TGCAGTGCCACTATTGGACAGGACTCCTATAATTCACCCCTCCACTTT	CSATIGQDSYNSPLHF
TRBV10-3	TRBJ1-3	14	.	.	TGTGCCATCAGTGAGTTCCATGACGCAGACACCATATATTTT	CAISEFHDADTIYF
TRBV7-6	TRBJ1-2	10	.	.	TGTGCCAGCCATTACTATGGCTACACCTTC	CASHYYGYTF
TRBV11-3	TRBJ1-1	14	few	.	TGTGCCAGCAGGACTGGGCAGGGTAACACTGAAGCTTTCTTT	CASRTGQGNTEAFF
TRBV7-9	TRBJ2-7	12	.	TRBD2	TGTGCCAGCACTAGGAGCGGGGACGAGCAGTACTTC	CASTRSGDEQYF
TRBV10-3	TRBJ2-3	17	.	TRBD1	TGTGCCAGCAGTTACTCGATACAGGGGTTATTCACAGATACGCAGTATTTT	CASSYSIQGLFTDTQYF
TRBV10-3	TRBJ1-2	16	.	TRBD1	TGTGCCATCAGATCCGGGACAGGGAAGAATAACTATGGCTACACCTTC	CAIRSGTGKNNYGYTF
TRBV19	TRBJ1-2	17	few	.	TGTGCCAGCCGTCCCGGGCAGGGGCGTATAATCGGCTATGGCTACACCTTC	CASRPGQGRIIGYGYTF
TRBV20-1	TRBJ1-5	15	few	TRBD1	TGCAGTGCTCCTAGGGACAGGGATGGCAATCAGCCCCAGCATTTT	CSAPRDRDGNQPQHF
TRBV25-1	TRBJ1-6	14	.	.	TGTGCCAGCAGTGGGGCAGGGGATAATTCACCCCTCCACTTT	CASSGAGDNSPLHF
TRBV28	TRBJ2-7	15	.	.	TGTGCCAGCAGTTCACCCAGAGGACTTAGGTACGAGCAGTACTTC	CASSSPRGLRYEQYF
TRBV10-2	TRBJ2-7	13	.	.	TGCGCCAGCAGTGTGGGCAGATCCTACGAGCAGTACTTC	CASSVGRSYEQYF
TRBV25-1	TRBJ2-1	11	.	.	TGTGCCAGCAGTCCGGGACGCCAGCAGTTCTTC	CASSPGRQQFF
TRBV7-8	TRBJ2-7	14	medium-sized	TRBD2	TGTGCCAGCACTACAAGCGGGGGTACCTACGAGCAGTACTTC	CASTTSGGTYEQYF